This T cell receptor (beta chain) came from a study of CD8 T cells in Susac syndrome. Study observations and caveats: Acknowledgment was made by the study that its TCR sequencing and HLA analysis involved a relatively small number of individuals.

To note about this clonotype: Its antigen is not identified. The junction differs from germline at one of its ends, possibly a read error.

This CDR3 comprises 14 residues. Random hexamers were used to reverse transcribe 0.5 to 1 ug of RNA. By means of immunoSEQ multiplex PCR, TCR beta CDR3 spanning 54 Vbeta and 13 Jbeta underwent amplification. One entry per CDR3 protein, called by TCRdb with MiXCR from the immunoSEQ multiplex PCR reads. The table shows approximately 140,000 distinct CDR3 sequences, with around 96% occurring only once. TCR beta was sequenced from blood CD8+ and CD4+ T cells. The multiple sclerosis controls were treatment-naive patients, and their relapsing-remitting disease was stable or active. The clonotype comes from a human donor with multiple sclerosis. The sample consisted of CD4+ T cells from PBMCs. This chain uses TRBV12-3 or TRBV12-4 with TRBJ2-7; TRBD2 matches 11 bases. The DNA for the CDR3 is TGTGCCAGCAGGTTAGCGGGAGGGCCGTACGAGCAGTACTTC. It yields the protein CASRLAGGPYEQYF.